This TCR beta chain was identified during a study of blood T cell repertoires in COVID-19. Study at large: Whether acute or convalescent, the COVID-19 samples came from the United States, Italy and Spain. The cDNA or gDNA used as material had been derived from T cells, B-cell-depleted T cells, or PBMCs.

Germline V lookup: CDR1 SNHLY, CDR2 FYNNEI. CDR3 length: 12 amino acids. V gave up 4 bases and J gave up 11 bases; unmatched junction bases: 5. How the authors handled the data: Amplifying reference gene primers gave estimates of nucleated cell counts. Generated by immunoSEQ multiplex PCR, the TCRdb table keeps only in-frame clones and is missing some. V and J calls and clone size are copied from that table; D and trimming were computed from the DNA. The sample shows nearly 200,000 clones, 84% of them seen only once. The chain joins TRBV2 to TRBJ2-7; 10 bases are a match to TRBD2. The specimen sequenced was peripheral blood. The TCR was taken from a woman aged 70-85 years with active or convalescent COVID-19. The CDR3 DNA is TGTGCCAGCAGTGTAGGGCTAGCGGGAGAGTACTTC. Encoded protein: CASSVGLAGEYF. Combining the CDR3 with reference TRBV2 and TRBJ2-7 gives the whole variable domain EPEVTQTPSHQVTQMGQEVILRCVPISNHLYFYWYRQILGQKVEFLVSFYNNEISEKSEIFDDQFSVERPDGSNFTLKIRSTKLEDSAMYFCASSVGLAGEYFGPGTRLTVT.